Listed below are T cell receptor beta chains from one sample, sequenced in a study of patients and donors after allogeneic stem cell transplantation. One entry per CDR3 protein, called by TCRdb with MiXCR from the RT-PCR reads. The sample includes about 100,000 distinct CDR3 sequences, around 36% of them seen just once. The sequenced material came from blood, either unsorted or a sorted T cell fraction (not recorded which). These TCRs come from a human donor who was either an allogeneic HSCT recipient or a stem cell or donor lymphocyte infusion donor (not recorded which). It is not recorded whose cells these are; they may come from a transplant donor. The CDR3 runs from the conserved cysteine through the conserved F or W. The order of the fields is V gene, J gene, CDR3 protein.

TRBV27	TRBJ2-7	CARLVTGTSYEQYF
TRBV7-2	TRBJ2-1	CASSLEDRGGQFF
TRBV5-6	TRBJ2-5	CASSFRPDLLRTQYF
TRBV30	TRBJ1-2	CAWSDRNGYTF
TRBV29-1	TRBJ1-1	CSAQTFPRGGISEAFF
TRBV7-9	TRBJ2-1	CASSWLENEQFF
TRBV4-2	TRBJ1-4	CASSQEWAGVEKLFF
TRBV29-1	TRBJ1-2	CSVESRRDGYTF
TRBV5-1	TRBJ1-2	CASSLGLRQGKGYGYTF
TRBV10-3	TRBJ2-1	CAISESGHYNEQFF
TRBV11-2	TRBJ2-3	CASSPLAVSTDTQYF
TRBV18	TRBJ1-1	CASSRAVPDEAFF
TRBV7-9	TRBJ2-1	CASSRGTSPYNEQFF
TRBV10-3	TRBJ2-3	CAVTSTDTQYF